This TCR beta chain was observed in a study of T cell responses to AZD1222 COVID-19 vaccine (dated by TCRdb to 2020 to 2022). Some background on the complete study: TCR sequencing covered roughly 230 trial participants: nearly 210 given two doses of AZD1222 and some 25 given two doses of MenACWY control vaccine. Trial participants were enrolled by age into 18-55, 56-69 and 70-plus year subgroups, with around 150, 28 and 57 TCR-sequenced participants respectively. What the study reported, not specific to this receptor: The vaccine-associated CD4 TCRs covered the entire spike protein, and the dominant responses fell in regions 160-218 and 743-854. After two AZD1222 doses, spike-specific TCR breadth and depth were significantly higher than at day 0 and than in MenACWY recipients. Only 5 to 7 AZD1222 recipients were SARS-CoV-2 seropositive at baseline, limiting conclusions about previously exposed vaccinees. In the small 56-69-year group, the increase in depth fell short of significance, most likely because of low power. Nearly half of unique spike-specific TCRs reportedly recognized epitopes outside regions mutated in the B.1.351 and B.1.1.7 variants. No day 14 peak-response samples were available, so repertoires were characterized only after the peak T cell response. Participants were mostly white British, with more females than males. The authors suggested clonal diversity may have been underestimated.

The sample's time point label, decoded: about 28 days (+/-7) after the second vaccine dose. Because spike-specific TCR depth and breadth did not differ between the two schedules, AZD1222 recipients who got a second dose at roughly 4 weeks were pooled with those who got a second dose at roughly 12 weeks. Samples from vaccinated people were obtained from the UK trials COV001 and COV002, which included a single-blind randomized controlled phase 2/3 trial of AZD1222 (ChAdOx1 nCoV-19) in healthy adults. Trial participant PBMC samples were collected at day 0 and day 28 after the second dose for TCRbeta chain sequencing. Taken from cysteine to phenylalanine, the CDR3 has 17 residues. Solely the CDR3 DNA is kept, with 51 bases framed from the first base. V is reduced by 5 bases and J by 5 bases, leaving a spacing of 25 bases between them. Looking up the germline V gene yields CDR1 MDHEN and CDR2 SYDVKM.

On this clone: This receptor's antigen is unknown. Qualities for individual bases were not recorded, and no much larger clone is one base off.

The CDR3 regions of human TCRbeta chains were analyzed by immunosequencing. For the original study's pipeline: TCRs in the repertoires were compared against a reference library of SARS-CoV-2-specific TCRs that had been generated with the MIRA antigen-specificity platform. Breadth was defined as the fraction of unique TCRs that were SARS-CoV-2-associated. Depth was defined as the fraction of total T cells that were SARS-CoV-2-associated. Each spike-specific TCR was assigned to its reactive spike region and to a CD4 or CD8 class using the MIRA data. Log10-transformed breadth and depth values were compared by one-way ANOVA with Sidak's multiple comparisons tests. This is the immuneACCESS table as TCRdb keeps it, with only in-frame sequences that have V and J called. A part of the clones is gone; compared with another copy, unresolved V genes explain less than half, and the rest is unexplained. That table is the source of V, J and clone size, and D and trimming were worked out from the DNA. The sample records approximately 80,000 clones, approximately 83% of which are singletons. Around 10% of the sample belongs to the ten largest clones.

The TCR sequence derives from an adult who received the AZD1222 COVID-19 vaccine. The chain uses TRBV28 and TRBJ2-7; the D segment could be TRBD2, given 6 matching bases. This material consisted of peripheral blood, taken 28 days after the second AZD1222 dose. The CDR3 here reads CASSTKLLAGSVHEQYF. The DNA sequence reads TGTGCCAGCAGTACGAAACTCCTGGCGGGGAGCGTCCACGAGCAGTACTTC. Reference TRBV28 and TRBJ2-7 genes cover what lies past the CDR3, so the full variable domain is DVKVTQSSRYLVKRTGEKVFLECVQDMDHENMFWYRQDPGLGLRLIYFSYDVKMKEKGDIPEGYSVSREKKERFSLILESASTNQTSMYLCASSTKLLAGSVHEQYFGPGTRLTVT.